This TCR beta chain was identified in a study of blood T cell repertoires in COVID-19. Study information: Samples representing acute and convalescent COVID-19 were sourced from the United States, Italy and Spain. T cells, B-cell-depleted T cells, or PBMCs provided the cDNA or gDNA that served as material.

In the study's own analysis: Quantification of nucleated cells was approximated via reference gene primer amplification. Some clones are missing from TCRdb's copy, which holds only in-frame ones; the method was immunoSEQ multiplex PCR. D and trimming come from the DNA, and the V and J calls and clone size come from that table. The profile shows about 50,000 clones, around 87% of them singletons. J lost 4 bases, V lost 3 bases, and 4 bases had no gene match. The CDR3 runs to 15 residues. Germline V lookup: CDR1 KGHDR, CDR2 SFDVKD. This TCR was sampled from a man aged 50-59 years with active COVID-19. The rearrangement joins TRBV24-1 to TRBJ2-5; 10 nucleotides match TRBD2. Source material: peripheral blood. CDR3: CATSDRSSGRETQYF. As DNA, the CDR3 is TGTGCCACCAGTGATAGGTCTAGCGGGAGAGAGACCCAGTACTTC.